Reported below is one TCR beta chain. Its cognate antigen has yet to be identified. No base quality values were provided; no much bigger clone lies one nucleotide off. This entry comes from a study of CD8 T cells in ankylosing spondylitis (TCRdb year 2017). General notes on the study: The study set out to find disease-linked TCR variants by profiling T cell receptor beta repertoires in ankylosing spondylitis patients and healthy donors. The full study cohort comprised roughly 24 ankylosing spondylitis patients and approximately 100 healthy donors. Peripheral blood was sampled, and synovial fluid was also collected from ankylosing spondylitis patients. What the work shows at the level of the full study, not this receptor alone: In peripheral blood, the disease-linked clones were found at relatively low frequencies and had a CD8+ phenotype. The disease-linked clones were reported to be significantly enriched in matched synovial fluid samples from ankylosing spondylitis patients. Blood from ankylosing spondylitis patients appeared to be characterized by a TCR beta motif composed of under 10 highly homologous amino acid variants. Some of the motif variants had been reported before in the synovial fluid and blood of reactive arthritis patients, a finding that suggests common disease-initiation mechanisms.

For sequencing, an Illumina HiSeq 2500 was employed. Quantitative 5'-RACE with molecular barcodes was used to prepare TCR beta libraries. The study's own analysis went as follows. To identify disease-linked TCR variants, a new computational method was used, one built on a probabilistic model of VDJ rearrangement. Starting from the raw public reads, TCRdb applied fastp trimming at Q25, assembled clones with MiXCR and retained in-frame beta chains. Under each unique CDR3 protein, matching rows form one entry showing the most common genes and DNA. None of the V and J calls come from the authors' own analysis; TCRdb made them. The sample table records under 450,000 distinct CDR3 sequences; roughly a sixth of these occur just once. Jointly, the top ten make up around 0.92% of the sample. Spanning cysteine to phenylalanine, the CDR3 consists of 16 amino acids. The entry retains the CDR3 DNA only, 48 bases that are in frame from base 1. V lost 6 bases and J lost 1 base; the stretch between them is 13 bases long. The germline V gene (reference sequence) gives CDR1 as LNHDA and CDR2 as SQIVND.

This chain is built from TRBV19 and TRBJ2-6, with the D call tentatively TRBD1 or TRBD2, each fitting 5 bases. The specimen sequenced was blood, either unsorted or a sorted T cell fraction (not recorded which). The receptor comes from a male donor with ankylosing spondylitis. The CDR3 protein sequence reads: CASRPGRPSGANVLTF. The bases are TGTGCCAGTAGGCCGGGACGGCCTTCTGGGGCCAACGTCCTGACTTTC.